This T cell receptor beta chain originates from a study of CD8+CD57+ T cells in acquired aplastic anemia. For the study at large: DNA from sorted CD4+ and CD8+ cells averaged approximately 3.2 ug.

Genomic DNA, serving as template, underwent TCR beta VDJ and CDR3 profiling. TCRdb reprocessed the reads with MiXCR, giving one entry per CDR3 protein. Found here are hundreds of thousands of distinct CDR3 sequences, 55% to 75% of them singletons; the top ten hold 4%. Germline values: CDR1 SGHTA, CDR2 FQGNSA. The CDR3 is made up of 16 amino acids. Whole-study findings and limits: About 27 CD8+ CDR3 sequences were shared between patients and controls.

A note on this clonotype: Its cognate antigen is unknown. A read error may produce the germline difference seen at one junction end.

This chain uses TRBV7-2 with TRBJ2-1; TRBD1 matches at 8 bases. The sample was sorted CD4+, CD8+, or CD8+CD57+ T cells (not recorded which) from PBMCs. The TCR sequence derives from a human donor in good health, serving as a control. CDR3 nucleotides: TGCGCCAGCAGCATGGCTCCGGGACAGGTGCTTAATGAGCAGTTCTTC. Its protein product is CASSMAPGQVLNEQFF.